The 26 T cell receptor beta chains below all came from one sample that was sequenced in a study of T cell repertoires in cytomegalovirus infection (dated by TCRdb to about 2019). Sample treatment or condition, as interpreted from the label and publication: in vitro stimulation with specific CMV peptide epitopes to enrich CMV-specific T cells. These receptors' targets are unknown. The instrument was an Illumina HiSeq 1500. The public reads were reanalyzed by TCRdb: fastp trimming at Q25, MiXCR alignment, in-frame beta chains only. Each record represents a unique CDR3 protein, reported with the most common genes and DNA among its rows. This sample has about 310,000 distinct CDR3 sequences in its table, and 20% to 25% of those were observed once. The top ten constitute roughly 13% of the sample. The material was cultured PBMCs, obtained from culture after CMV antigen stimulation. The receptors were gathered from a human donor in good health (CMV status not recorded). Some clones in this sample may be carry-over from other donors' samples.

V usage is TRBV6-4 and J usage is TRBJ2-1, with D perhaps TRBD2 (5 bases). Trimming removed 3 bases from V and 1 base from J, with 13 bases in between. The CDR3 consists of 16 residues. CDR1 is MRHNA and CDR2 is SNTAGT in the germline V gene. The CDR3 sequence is CASSERPSLSYNEQFF. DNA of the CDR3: TGTGCCAGCAGTGAGAGGCCTAGCCTATCCTACAATGAGCAGTTCTTC.

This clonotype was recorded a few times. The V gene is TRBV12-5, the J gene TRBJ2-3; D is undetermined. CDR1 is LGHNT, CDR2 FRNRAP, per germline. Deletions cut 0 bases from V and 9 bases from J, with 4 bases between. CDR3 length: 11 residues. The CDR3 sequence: CASGLVDTQYF. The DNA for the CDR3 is TGTGCTAGTGGTTTGGTAGACACGCAGTATTTT.

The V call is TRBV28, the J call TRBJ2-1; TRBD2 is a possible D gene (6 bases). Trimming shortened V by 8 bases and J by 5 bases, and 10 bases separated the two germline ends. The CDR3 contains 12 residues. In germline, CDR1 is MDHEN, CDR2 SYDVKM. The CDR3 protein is CASSGDHNEQFF. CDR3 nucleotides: TGTGCCAGCTCGGGAGACCACAATGAGCAGTTCTTC.

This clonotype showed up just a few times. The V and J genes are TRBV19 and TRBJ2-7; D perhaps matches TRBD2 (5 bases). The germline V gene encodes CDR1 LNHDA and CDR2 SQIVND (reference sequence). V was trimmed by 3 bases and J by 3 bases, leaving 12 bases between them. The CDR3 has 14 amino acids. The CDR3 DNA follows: TGTGCCAGTAGTATTGCAGCGGAACACTACGAGCAGTACTTC. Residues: CASSIAAEHYEQYF.

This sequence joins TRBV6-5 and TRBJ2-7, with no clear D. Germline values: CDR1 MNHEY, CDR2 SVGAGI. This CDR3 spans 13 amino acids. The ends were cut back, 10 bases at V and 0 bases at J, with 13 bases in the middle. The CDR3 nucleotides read TGTGCCACTCGGACGGCAAGCTCCTACGAGCAGTACGTC. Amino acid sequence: CATRTASSYEQYV.

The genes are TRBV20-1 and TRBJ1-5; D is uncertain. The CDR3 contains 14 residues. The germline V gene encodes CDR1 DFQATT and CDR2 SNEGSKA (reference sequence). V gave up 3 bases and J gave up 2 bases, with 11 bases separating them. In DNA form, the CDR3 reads TGCAGTGCTAGCACTGGGAGAGGCAATCAGCCCCAGCATTTT. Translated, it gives CSASTGRGNQPQHF.

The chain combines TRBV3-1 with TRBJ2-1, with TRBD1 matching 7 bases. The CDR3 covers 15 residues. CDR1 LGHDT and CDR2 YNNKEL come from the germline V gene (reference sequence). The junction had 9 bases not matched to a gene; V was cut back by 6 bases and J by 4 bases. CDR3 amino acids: CASSQSVGQYNEQFF. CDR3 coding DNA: TGTGCCAGCAGTCAAAGCGTGGGACAGTACAATGAGCAGTTCTTC.

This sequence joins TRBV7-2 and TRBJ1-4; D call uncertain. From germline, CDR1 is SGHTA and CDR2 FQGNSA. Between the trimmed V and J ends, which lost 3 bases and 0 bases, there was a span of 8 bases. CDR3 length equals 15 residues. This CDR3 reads CASSLSVATNEKLFF. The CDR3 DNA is TGTGCCAGCAGCTTGTCGGTTGCAACTAATGAAAAACTGTTTTTT.

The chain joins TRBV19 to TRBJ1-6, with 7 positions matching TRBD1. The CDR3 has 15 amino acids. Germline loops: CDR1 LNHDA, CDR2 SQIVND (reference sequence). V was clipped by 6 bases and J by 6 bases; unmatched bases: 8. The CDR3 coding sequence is TGTGCCAGTAGCACACAGGGGTCACGTAATTCACCCCTCCACTTT. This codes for CASSTQGSRNSPLHF.

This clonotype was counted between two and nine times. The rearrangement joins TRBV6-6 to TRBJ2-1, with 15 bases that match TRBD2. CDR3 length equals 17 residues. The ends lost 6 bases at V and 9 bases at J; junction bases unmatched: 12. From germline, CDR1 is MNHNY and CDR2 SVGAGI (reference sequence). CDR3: CASSLGLAGGPFGEQFF. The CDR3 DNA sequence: TGTGCCAGCAGCCTTGGACTAGCGGGAGGGCCTTTCGGTGAGCAGTTCTTC.

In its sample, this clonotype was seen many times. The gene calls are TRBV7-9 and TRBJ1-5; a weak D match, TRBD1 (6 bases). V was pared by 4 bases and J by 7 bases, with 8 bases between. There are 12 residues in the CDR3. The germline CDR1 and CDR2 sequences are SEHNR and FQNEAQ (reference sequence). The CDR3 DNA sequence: TGTGCCAGCAGCTCAGGGGAACAGCCCCAGCATTTT. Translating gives CASSSGEQPQHF.

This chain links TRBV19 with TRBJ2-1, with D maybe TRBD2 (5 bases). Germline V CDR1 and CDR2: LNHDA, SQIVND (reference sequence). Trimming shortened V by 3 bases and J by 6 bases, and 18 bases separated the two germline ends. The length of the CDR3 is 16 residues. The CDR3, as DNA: TGTGCCAGTAGTATTCGGCGGATCCGTGGGAGCAATGAGCAGTTCTTC. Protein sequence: CASSIRRIRGSNEQFF.

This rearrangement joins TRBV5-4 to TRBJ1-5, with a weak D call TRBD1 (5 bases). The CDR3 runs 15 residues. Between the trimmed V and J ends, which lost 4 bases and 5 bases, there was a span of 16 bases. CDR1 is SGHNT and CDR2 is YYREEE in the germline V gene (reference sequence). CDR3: CASSPGKGWDQPQHF. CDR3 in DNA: TGTGCCAGCAGCCCAGGGAAGGGGTGGGATCAGCCCCAGCATTTT.

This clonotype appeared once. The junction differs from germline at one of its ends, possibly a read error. CDR3 protein: CARSHLGQRVGDGYTF. CDR3 coding DNA: TGTGCCAGAAGCCACCTCGGACAGAGGGTGGGAGATGGCTACACCTTC. J is TRBJ1-2 and V is TRBV4-2, with a tentative D call TRBD1 (6 bases). This CDR3 is 16 amino acids long. Per the germline V gene, CDR1 is LGHNA and CDR2 is YNFKEQ.

The CDR3 loop is CASSYSRSGSYNEQFF. The DNA for the CDR3 is TGTGCCAGCAGTTACAGCCGGAGCGGCTCCTACAATGAGCAGTTCTTC. The gene calls are TRBV6-6 and TRBJ2-1; TRBD2 might be the D (5 bases). Germline loops: CDR1 MNHNY, CDR2 SVGAGI (reference sequence). V was trimmed by 2 bases and J by 0 bases, leaving 11 bases between them. The CDR3 is 16 amino acids.

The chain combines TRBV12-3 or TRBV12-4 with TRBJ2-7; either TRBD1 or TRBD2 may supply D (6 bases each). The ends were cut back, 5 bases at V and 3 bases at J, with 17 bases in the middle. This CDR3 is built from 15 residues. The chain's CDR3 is CASSPGDRPHYEQYF. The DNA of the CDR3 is TGTGCCAGCAGTCCGGGAGACAGGCCCCACTACGAGCAGTACTTC.

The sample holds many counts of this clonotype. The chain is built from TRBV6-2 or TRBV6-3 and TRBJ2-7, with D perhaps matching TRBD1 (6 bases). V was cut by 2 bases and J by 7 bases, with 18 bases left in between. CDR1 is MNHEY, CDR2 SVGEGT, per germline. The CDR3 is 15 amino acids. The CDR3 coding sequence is TGTGCCAGCAGTTACGCGTACCTCAGGGGACGGGAGCAGTACTTC. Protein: CASSYAYLRGREQYF.

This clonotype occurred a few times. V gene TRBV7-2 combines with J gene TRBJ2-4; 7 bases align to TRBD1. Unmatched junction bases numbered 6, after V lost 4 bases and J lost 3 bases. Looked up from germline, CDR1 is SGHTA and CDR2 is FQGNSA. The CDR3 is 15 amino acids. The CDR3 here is CASSSRQGSKNIQYF. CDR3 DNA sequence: TGTGCCAGCAGCTCTAGACAGGGTAGCAAAAACATTCAGTACTTC.

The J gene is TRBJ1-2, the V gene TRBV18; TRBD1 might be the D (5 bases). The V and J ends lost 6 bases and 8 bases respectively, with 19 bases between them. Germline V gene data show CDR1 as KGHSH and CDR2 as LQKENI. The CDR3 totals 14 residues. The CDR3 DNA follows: TGTGCCAGCTCCCCTAACCAAGGGGTCTACGGCTACACCTTC. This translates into CASSPNQGVYGYTF.

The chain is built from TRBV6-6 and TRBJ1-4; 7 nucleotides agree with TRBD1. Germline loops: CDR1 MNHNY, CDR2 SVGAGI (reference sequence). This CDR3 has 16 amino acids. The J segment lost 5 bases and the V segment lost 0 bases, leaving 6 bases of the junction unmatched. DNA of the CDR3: TGTGCCAGCAGTTACTCGAGGGACAGTCCGAATGAAAAACTGTTTTTT. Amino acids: CASSYSRDSPNEKLFF.

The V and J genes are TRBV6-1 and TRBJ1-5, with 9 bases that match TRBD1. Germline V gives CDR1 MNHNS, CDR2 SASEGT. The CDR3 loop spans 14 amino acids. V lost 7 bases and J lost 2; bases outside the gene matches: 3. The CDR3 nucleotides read TGTGCCAGCACTAGGACAGGGGGCAATCAGCCCCAGCATTTT. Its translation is CASTRTGGNQPQHF.

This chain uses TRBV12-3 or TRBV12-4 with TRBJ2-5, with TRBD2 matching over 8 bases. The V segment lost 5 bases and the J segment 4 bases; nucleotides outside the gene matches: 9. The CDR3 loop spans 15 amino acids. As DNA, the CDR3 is TGTGCCAGCAGTCGCGGGACTAGGGGAGGAGAGACCCAGTACTTC. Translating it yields CASSRGTRGGETQYF.

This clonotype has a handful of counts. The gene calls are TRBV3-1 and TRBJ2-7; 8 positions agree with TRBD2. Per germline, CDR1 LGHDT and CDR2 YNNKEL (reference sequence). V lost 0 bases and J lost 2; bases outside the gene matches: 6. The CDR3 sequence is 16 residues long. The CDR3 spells CASSQERSGRPYEQYF. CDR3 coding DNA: TGTGCCAGCAGCCAAGAGCGGAGCGGGAGACCCTACGAGCAGTACTTC.

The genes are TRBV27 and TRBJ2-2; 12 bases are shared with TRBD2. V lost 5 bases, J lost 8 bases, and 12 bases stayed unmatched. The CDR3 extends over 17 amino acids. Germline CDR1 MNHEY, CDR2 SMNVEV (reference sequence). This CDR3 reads CASSPLAGGVVMGELFF. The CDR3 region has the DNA TGTGCCAGCAGTCCACTAGCGGGAGGAGTAGTAATGGGGGAGCTGTTTTTT.

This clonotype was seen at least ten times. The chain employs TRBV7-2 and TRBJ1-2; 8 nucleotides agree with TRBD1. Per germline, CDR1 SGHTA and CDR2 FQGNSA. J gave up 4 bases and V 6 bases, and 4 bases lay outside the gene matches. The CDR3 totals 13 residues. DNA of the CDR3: TGTGCCAGCAGGGGACAGGTCGGCTATGGCTACACCTTC. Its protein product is CASRGQVGYGYTF.

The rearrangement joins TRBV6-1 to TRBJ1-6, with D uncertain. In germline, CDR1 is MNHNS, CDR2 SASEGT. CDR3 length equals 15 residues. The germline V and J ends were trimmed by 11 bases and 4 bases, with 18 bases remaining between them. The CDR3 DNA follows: TGTGCCGCCCTCCATCGGATGCTATATAATTCACCCCTCCACTTT. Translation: CAALHRMLYNSPLHF.